The 19 T cell receptor beta chains below all came from one sample that was sequenced in a study of blood T cell repertoires in COVID-19. This table comes from immunoSEQ multiplex PCR, and its TCRdb copy is limited to in-frame clones, with some not included. In the table there are 300,000 to 350,000 clones, over 90% of which are singletons. Sequences were obtained from PBMCs or T cells enriched from blood (not recorded which). The origin of the receptors is a woman under 40 who had been exposed to COVID-19.

The CDR3 region is CASSLYRSGNTIYF. The CDR3 coding sequence is TGTGCCAGCAGTTTATATCGCTCTGGAAACACCATATATTTT. The V gene is TRBV28, the J gene TRBJ1-3, with D uncertain. Germline V CDR1 and CDR2: MDHEN, SYDVKM. This CDR3 is built from 14 residues. Trimming shortened V by 1 base and J by 0 bases, and 4 bases separated the two germline ends. The full variable domain, completed using reference TRBV28 and TRBJ1-3, is DVKVTQSSRYLVKRTGEKVFLECVQDMDHENMFWYRQDPGLGLRLIYFSYDVKMKEKGDIPEGYSVSREKKERFSLILESASTNQTSMYLCASSLYRSGNTIYFGEGSWLTVV.

The chain uses TRBV4-1 and TRBJ1-1, with TRBD1 as a possible D gene (6 bases). Germline V gene data show CDR1 as MGHRA and CDR2 as YSYEKL. The V and J ends lost 3 bases and 5 bases respectively, with 13 bases between them. The CDR3 runs 14 residues. Written as DNA, the CDR3 is TGCGCCAGCAGCCAGCGCTGGGGGCAGACTGAAGCTTTCTTT. Its protein is CASSQRWGQTEAFF.

This clone was counted only a few times. The chain combines TRBV5-5 with TRBJ1-5; 9 positions match TRBD1. Germline lookup yields CDR1 SGHKS and CDR2 YYEKEE (reference sequence). V trimming: 4 bases; J trimming: 1 base; junction bases outside the gene matches: 3. The CDR3 is made up of 15 amino acids. The CDR3 reads CASSEGQGSNQPQHF. The DNA of the CDR3 is TGTGCCAGCAGCGAAGGACAGGGGAGCAATCAGCCCCAGCATTTT.

CDR3 sequence: CASSYEQGWDGYTF. CDR3 in DNA: TGTGCCAGCAGCTATGAACAGGGATGGGATGGCTACACCTTC. V gene TRBV5-6 combines with J gene TRBJ1-2; perhaps TRBD1 as D (6 bases). V shed 3 bases and J shed 6 bases, with 15 bases lying between them. The germline V gene encodes CDR1 SGHDT and CDR2 YYEEEE. The CDR3 sequence is 14 residues long.

This rearrangement joins TRBV15 to TRBJ1-1; 11 bases line up with TRBD1. This CDR3 has 17 residues. The germline CDR1 and CDR2 sequences are LNHNV and YYDKDF (reference sequence). Trimming cost V 6 bases and J 3 bases; bases outside gene matches: 12. The CDR3 loop is CATSKDRGRVGDTEAFF. The DNA of the CDR3 is TGTGCCACCAGTAAGGACAGGGGGCGGGTGGGGGACACTGAAGCTTTCTTT.

This chain uses TRBV12-3 or TRBV12-4 with TRBJ2-1; a possible D gene is TRBD1 (5 bases). Trimming stripped 5 bases from V and 15 bases from J, with 17 bases between. The CDR3 contains 12 residues. Here the CDR3 reads CASSTAGFLRFF. For the CDR3, the DNA is TGTGCCAGCAGTACAGCAGGGTTTTTACGGTTCTTC.

The rearrangement uses TRBV6-1 and TRBJ2-7, with TRBD1 as a possible D gene (5 bases). The length of the CDR3 is 16 residues. Germline-derived CDR1 and CDR2 are MNHNS and SASEGT. V shed 3 bases and J shed 3 bases, with 18 bases lying between them. CDR3: CASSEGPFVNYYEQYF. CDR3 DNA sequence: TGTGCCAGCAGTGAGGGGCCCTTCGTGAATTACTACGAGCAGTACTTC.

The rearrangement uses TRBV19 and TRBJ2-3; perhaps TRBD2 as D (5 bases). The germline CDR1 and CDR2 sequences are LNHDA and SQIVND (reference sequence). V dropped 3 bases and J dropped 1 base, with 11 bases sitting between them. The CDR3 has 15 amino acids. CDR3: CASSIEGGGTDTQYF. The CDR3, as DNA: TGTGCCAGTAGTATCGAGGGTGGGGGCACAGATACGCAGTATTTT. The whole variable domain, remainder taken from reference TRBV19 and TRBJ2-3, is DGGITQSPKYLFRKEGQNVTLSCEQNLNHDAMYWYRQDPGQGLRLIYYSQIVNDFQKGDIAEGYSVSREKKESFPLTVTSAQKNPTAFYLCASSIEGGGTDTQYFGPGTRLTVL.

The chain is built from TRBV6-4 and TRBJ2-3; the match to TRBD2 covers 12 bases. From germline, CDR1 is MRHNA and CDR2 SNTAGT. This CDR3 region has 16 residues. V was pared by 3 bases and J by 1 base, with 2 bases of the junction left unmatched. The CDR3 is CASSETSGGRTDTQYF. CDR3 coding DNA: TGTGCCAGCAGTGAAACTAGCGGGGGGCGCACAGATACGCAGTATTTT.

This clone turned up a few times. This chain joins TRBV6-5 and TRBJ1-1; D gene uncertain. CDR3 length equals 14 residues. Per germline, CDR1 MNHEY and CDR2 SVGAGI. Trimming removed 6 bases from V and 0 bases from J, with 11 bases in between. CDR3 nucleotide sequence: TGTGCCAGCAGCGAGGCAGCAATGAACACTGAAGCTTTCTTT. It translates to CASSEAAMNTEAFF.

The rearrangement links TRBV6-5 to TRBJ1-1, with D maybe TRBD1 (6 bases). Trimming removed 5 bases from V and 4 bases from J, with 11 bases in between. Germline V gives CDR1 MNHEY, CDR2 SVGAGI. There are 13 residues in the CDR3. CDR3 sequence reads: CASSTLDSTEAFF. CDR3 DNA sequence: TGTGCCAGCAGTACCCTGGACAGCACTGAAGCTTTCTTT.

This rearrangement joins TRBV25-1 to TRBJ2-2; TRBD1 is a possible D gene (5 bases). CDR3 length: 16 amino acids. V lost 3 bases and J lost 1, with 12 bases in between. Germline V gene data show CDR1 as MGHDK and CDR2 as SYGVNS. Here the CDR3 reads CASSDLNQGNTGELFF. For the CDR3, the DNA is TGTGCCAGCAGTGACCTAAACCAGGGGAACACCGGGGAGCTGTTTTTT. Full variable domain (missing parts from reference TRBV25-1 and TRBJ2-2): EADIYQTPRYLVIGTGKKITLECSQTMGHDKMYWYQQDPGMELHLIHYSYGVNSTEKGDLSSESTVSRIRTEHFPLTLESARPSHTSQYLCASSDLNQGNTGELFFGEGSRLTVL.

CDR3 DNA sequence: TGCGCCAGCAGTGAGTCGCCGACAGCTTATATCTCAACTAATGAAAAACTGTTTTTT. Its protein product is CASSESPTAYISTNEKLFF. The chain couples TRBV10-1 to TRBJ1-4; tentatively, D is TRBD1 (5 bases). The V end lost 0 bases, the J end lost 0 bases, and 17 bases lay between the germline ends. This CDR3 has 19 amino acids. Germline V CDR1 and CDR2: WNHNN, SYGVQD (reference sequence).

The rearrangement links TRBV9 to TRBJ1-2, with D possibly TRBD1 on 5 matching bases. The V gene lost 6 bases and the J gene lost 4 bases, with 19 bases spanning the gap. The CDR3 length is 15 residues. CDR1 and CDR2 from the germline V gene are SGDLS and YYNGEE. CDR3 sequence (DNA): TGTGCCAGCACCTCATCCGGGGGAGAAGCCTATGGCTACACCTTC. It encodes CASTSSGGEAYGYTF.

CDR3 in DNA: TGTGCCAGCAGTTACTCATCTCTCACTGAAGCTTTCTTT. It specifies CASSYSSLTEAFF. The chain has TRBV6-5 and TRBJ1-1, with D hard to call. This CDR3 is built from 13 residues. Germline CDR1 MNHEY, CDR2 SVGAGI. Trimming shortened V by 0 bases and J by 4 bases, and 6 bases separated the two germline ends.

This chain joins TRBV21-1 and TRBJ1-3; whether TRBD1, the table's D call, matches the DNA was not checked. TRBV21-1 is reported as a pseudogene. CDR3 length: 17 residues. The CDR3 DNA sequence: TGTGCCAGCAGCAAAGATCAACAGTCCTATTCTGGAAACACCATATATTTT. Translated: CASSKDQQSYSGNTIYF.

This chain links TRBV18 with TRBJ2-1, with TRBD2 identical over 14 bases. This CDR3 contains 19 residues. Trimming removed 3 bases from V and 0 bases from J; junction bases left unmatched: 7. CDR1 and CDR2 from the germline V gene are KGHSH and LQKENI. The CDR3 sequence is CASSPRGLAGAISYNEQFF. The DNA for the CDR3 is TGTGCCAGCTCACCCAGGGGACTAGCGGGGGCTATCTCCTACAATGAGCAGTTCTTC.

This clone came up once. The chain combines TRBV24-1 with TRBJ2-5; tentative D call: TRBD2 (5 bases). Trimming stripped 5 bases from V and 5 bases from J, with 11 bases between. This CDR3 contains 13 residues. Per germline, CDR1 KGHDR and CDR2 SFDVKD. The CDR3 sequence is CATSAAAGETQYF. CDR3 DNA: TGTGCCACCAGTGCTGCCGCGGGCGAGACCCAGTACTTC.

The rearrangement uses TRBV4-3 and TRBJ2-3, with 11 positions matching TRBD2. V lost 1 base to trimming and J lost 4 bases; unmatched junction nucleotides: 4. The CDR3 has 16 residues. Germline V gene lookup returns CDR1 LGHNA and CDR2 YSLEER. CDR3 sequence reads: CASSQGLAGLADTQYF. The CDR3 DNA reads TGCGCCAGCAGCCAAGGACTAGCGGGGTTGGCAGATACGCAGTATTTT.